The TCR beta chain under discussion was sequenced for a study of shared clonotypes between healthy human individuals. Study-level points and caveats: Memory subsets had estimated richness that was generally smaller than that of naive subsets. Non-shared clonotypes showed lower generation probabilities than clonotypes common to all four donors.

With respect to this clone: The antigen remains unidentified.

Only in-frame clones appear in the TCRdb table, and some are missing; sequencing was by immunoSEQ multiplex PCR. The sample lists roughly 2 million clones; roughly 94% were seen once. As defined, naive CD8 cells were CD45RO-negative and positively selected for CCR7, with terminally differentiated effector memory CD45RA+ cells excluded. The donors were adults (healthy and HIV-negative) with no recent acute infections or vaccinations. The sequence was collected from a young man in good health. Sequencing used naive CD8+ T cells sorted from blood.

The CDR3: CSVLTVNTGELFF. CDR3 coding DNA: TGCAGCGTGTTGACGGTGAACACCGGGGAGCTGTTTTTT. J is TRBJ2-2 and V is TRBV29-1; the D is unclear. Trimming removed 6 bases at V and 1 base at J, with 9 bases between. The CDR3 runs 13 residues. Germline CDR1 reads SQVTM; CDR2 reads ANQGSEA.